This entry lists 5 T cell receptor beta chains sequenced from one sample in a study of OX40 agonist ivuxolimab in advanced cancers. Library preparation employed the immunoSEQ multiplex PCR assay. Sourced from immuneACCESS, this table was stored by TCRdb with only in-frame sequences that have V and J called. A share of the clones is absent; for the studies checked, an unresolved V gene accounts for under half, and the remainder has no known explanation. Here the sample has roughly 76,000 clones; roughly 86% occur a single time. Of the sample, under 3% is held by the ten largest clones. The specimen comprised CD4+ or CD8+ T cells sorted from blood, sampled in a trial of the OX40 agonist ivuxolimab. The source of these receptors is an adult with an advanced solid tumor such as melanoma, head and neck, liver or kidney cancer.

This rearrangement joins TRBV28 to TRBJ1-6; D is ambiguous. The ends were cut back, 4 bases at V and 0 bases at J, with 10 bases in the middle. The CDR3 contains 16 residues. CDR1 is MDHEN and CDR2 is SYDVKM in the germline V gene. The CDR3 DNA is TGTGCCAGCAGTTCGTTCTTTAGCTCCTATAATTCACCCCTCCACTTT. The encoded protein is CASSSFFSSYNSPLHF.

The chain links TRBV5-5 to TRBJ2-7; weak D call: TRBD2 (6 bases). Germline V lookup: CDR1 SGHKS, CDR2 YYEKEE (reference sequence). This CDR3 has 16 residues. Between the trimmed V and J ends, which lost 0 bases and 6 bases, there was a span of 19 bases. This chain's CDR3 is CASSLGPGGDSGEQYV. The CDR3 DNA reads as TGTGCCAGCAGCTTGGGACCTGGAGGGGATTCCGGCGAGCAGTACGTC.

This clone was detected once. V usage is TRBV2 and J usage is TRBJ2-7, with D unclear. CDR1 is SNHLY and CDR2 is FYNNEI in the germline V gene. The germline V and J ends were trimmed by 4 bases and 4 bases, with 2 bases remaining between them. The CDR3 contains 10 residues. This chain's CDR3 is CASSVYEQYF. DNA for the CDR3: TGTGCCAGCAGTGTTTACGAGCAGTACTTC.

CDR3 region: CASSLSDRGSYEQYF. CDR3 in DNA: TGTGCCAGCAGCTTATCGGACAGGGGGTCCTACGAGCAGTACTTC. The chain couples TRBV7-9 to TRBJ2-7; TRBD1 matches at 10 bases. Germline loops: CDR1 SEHNR, CDR2 FQNEAQ (reference sequence). The CDR3 runs to 15 residues. V lost 2 bases and J lost 1; bases outside the gene matches: 2. The whole variable domain, filled in from reference TRBV7-9 and TRBJ2-7, reads DTGVSQNPRHKITKRGQNVTFRCDPISEHNRLYWYRQTLGQGPEFLTYFQNEAQLEKSRLLSDRFSAERPKGSFSTLEIQRTEQGDSAMYLCASSLSDRGSYEQYFGPGTRLTVT.

CDR3 loop: CASRQGQNTDTQYF. CDR3 DNA: TGTGCCAGCAGACAGGGACAGAACACAGATACGCAGTATTTT. V usage is TRBV6-6 and J usage is TRBJ2-3, with 7 nucleotides matching TRBD1. The CDR3 is 14 residues long. With V trimmed by 6 bases and J by 2 bases, 5 bases remained unmatched. From germline, CDR1 is MNHNY and CDR2 SVGAGI (reference sequence).